Each of the 14 T cell receptor beta chains below was sequenced from the same sample in a study of spatial heterogeneity in lung cancer. Time point indicated: sample taken at primary tumor resection. TCRdb reprocessed the 5' RACE reads via MiXCR and lists one record per CDR3 protein. The sample yields 30,000 to 45,000 distinct CDR3 sequences, 7% to 7.5% seen once. The source material was PBMCs, sampled at surgery. These receptors were collected from a female donor with early-stage non-small cell lung cancer.

Notes on this clonotype: This may be a read error, as it is one base from a much larger clone. The gene calls are TRBV12-3 or TRBV12-4 and TRBJ1-4; D gene ambiguous. This CDR3 region has 14 residues. V shed 6 bases and J shed 8 bases, with 16 bases lying between them. CDR3 loop: CASSPARISEKLFF. Here the CDR3 DNA reads TGTGCCAGCAGCCCCGCAAGGATAAGCGAAAAACTGTTTTTT.

CDR3 protein: CASGGMGLAEETQYF. The DNA of the CDR3 is TGTGCCAGCGGAGGTATGGGACTAGCGGAAGAGACCCAGTACTTC. V and J are TRBV3-1 and TRBJ2-5, with 11 nucleotides matching TRBD2. Per the germline V gene, CDR1 is LGHDT and CDR2 is YNNKEL (reference sequence). Germline trimming cut 8 bases from V and 3 bases from J; bases unmatched to any gene: 8. The CDR3 sequence is 15 residues long.

This clonotype was picked up many times. Here the CDR3 reads CASTLPGGDTQYF. CDR3 nucleotide sequence: TGTGCCAGCACCCTCCCGGGCGGAGATACGCAGTATTTT. The J gene is TRBJ2-3, the V gene TRBV6-5; D ambiguous. The germline CDR1 and CDR2 sequences are MNHEY and SVGAGI. The CDR3 has 13 residues. V lost 7 bases, J lost 5 bases, and 13 bases lay in between.

The sample holds many counts of this clonotype. The chain joins TRBV29-1 to TRBJ1-4, with D possibly TRBD1 on 5 matching bases. The germline CDR1 and CDR2 sequences are SQVTM and ANQGSEA. Deletions cut 6 bases from V and 8 bases from J, with 22 bases between. The CDR3 sequence is 15 residues long. In nucleotides, the CDR3 is TGCAGCGTCTTCAAAGTAGGGGCCCCGGGGGAAAAACTGTTTTTT. It specifies CSVFKVGAPGEKLFF.

This chain uses TRBV11-2 with TRBJ2-1; D is possibly TRBD1 (5 bases). The germline CDR1 and CDR2 sequences are SGHAT and FQNNGV. V lost 10 bases, J lost 3 bases, and 16 bases lay in between. The CDR3 sequence is 14 residues long. The CDR3 DNA is TGTGCCACAGCAGGGATGGTCATCTACAATGAGCAGTTCTTC. Its translation is CATAGMVIYNEQFF. Variable domain in full (rest from reference TRBV11-2 and TRBJ2-1): EAGVAQSPRYKIIEKRQSVAFWCNPISGHATLYWYQQILGQGPKLLIQFQNNGVVDDSQLPKDRFSAERLKGVDSTLKIQPAKLEDSAVYLCATAGMVIYNEQFFGPGTRLTVL.

This clonotype was seen ten or more times. This chain connects TRBV11-2 to TRBJ2-7; 7 bases map to TRBD1. Germline trimming cut 1 base from V and 6 bases from J; bases unmatched to any gene: 3. Germline values: CDR1 SGHAT, CDR2 FQNNGV. This CDR3 spans 13 amino acids. CDR3 sequence (DNA): TGTGCCAGCAGCTTAGGAAGGGGGCGCGAGCAGTACTTC. Translated, it gives CASSLGRGREQYF. Full variable domain (rest looked up from reference TRBV11-2 and TRBJ2-7): EAGVAQSPRYKIIEKRQSVAFWCNPISGHATLYWYQQILGQGPKLLIQFQNNGVVDDSQLPKDRFSAERLKGVDSTLKIQPAKLEDSAVYLCASSLGRGREQYFGPGTRLTVT.

This clonotype was seen a handful of times. The V and J genes are TRBV18 and TRBJ2-2; TRBD2 matches at 7 bases. Germline V CDR1 and CDR2: KGHSH, LQKENI. J gave up 4 bases and V 6 bases, and 8 bases lay outside the gene matches. This CDR3 spans 15 amino acids. The chain's CDR3 is CASSPGGARTGELFF. Here the CDR3 DNA reads TGTGCCAGCTCGCCGGGGGGAGCCCGCACCGGGGAGCTGTTTTTT.

The chain couples TRBV6-5 to TRBJ1-1; 9 bases fit TRBD1. CDR3 size: 17 residues. V lost 0 bases and J lost 0; bases outside the gene matches: 5. Germline V gene lookup returns CDR1 MNHEY and CDR2 SVGAGI. CDR3 sequence reads: CASSYSGQGGMNTEAFF. CDR3 DNA: TGTGCCAGCAGTTACTCGGGACAGGGTGGTATGAACACTGAAGCTTTCTTT.

This clonotype was counted a few times. The chain combines TRBV19 with TRBJ1-3, with D perhaps TRBD1 (5 bases). The CDR3 is 16 amino acids. The V and J ends lost 3 bases and 0 bases respectively, with 12 bases between them. Looked up from germline, CDR1 is LNHDA and CDR2 is SQIVND (reference sequence). The DNA of the CDR3 is TGTGCCAGTAGTATCCGTGGGGACTACTCTGGAAACACCATATATTTT. Translation: CASSIRGDYSGNTIYF. Using reference TRBV19 and TRBJ1-3 for the parts outside the CDR3, the full variable domain is DGGITQSPKYLFRKEGQNVTLSCEQNLNHDAMYWYRQDPGQGLRLIYYSQIVNDFQKGDIAEGYSVSREKKESFPLTVTSAQKNPTAFYLCASSIRGDYSGNTIYFGEGSWLTVV.

This clonotype was seen ten or more times. CDR3: CASSPGTGDFNEQFF. The CDR3 nucleotides read TGTGCCAGCAGCCCTGGGACAGGGGATTTCAATGAGCAGTTCTTC. The chain is built from TRBV5-4 and TRBJ2-1; TRBD1 aligns across 10 bases. The length of the CDR3 is 15 residues. The germline CDR1 and CDR2 sequences are SGHNT and YYREEE (reference sequence). V trimming: 4 bases; J trimming: 6 bases; junction bases outside the gene matches: 7. The whole variable domain, remainder taken from reference TRBV5-4 and TRBJ2-1, is ETGVTQSPTHLIKTRGQQVTLRCSSQSGHNTVSWYQQALGQGPQFIFQYYREEENGRGNFPPRFSGLQFPNYSSELNVNALELDDSALYLCASSPGTGDFNEQFFGPGTRLTVL.

Only a few counts were recorded for this clonotype. This chain uses TRBV20-1 with TRBJ2-1, with 9 bases lining up with TRBD1. From germline, CDR1 is DFQATT and CDR2 SNEGSKA (reference sequence). The CDR3 runs to 14 residues. V shed 5 bases, J shed 7 bases, and the junction held 9 bases outside the gene matches. CDR3 coding DNA: TGCAGTGCTGAGCGGGGACAGGGACGGAATGAGCAGTTCTTC. Residues: CSAERGQGRNEQFF.

This clonotype appeared a few times. The chain carries TRBV7-2 and TRBJ1-2; D is uncertain. Germline V CDR1 and CDR2: SGHTA, FQGNSA. V gave up 1 base and J gave up 2 bases, with 8 bases separating them. The CDR3 spans 14 residues. The CDR3 region has the DNA TGTGCCAGCAGCTTAGTTTTTCCGAACTATGGCTACACCTTC. Amino acid sequence: CASSLVFPNYGYTF.

This clonotype was counted at least ten times. V gene TRBV7-2 combines with J gene TRBJ1-1; the D is unclear. The CDR3 is 14 amino acids. Between the trimmed V and J ends, which lost 3 bases and 1 base, there was a span of 9 bases. Germline CDR1 SGHTA, CDR2 FQGNSA. The CDR3 region is CASSFGVANTEAFF. The CDR3 nucleotides are TGTGCCAGCAGCTTTGGGGTTGCGAACACTGAAGCTTTCTTT.

This clonotype was seen at least ten times. The chain links TRBV7-2 to TRBJ1-2; D not resolved. The CDR3 covers 15 residues. Germline V gives CDR1 SGHTA, CDR2 FQGNSA. V was shortened by 2 bases and J by 4 bases, with 14 bases between the two germline ends. Written as DNA, the CDR3 is TGTGCCAGCAGCTTAAGCACAGCCCGCTCCTATGGCTACACCTTC. As protein: CASSLSTARSYGYTF.